The 9 T cell receptor beta chains reported below all come from one sample, sequenced in a study of blood T cell repertoires in COVID-19. Assay used: immunoSEQ multiplex PCR; TCRdb lists only in-frame clones, some missing. In the table there are around 400,000 clones, about 88% of which are singletons. Sequences were obtained from PBMCs or T cells enriched from blood (not recorded which). The receptors were sampled from a woman under 30 who had been exposed to COVID-19.

V is TRBV28 and J is TRBJ1-2; weak D call: TRBD1 (6 bases). This CDR3 spans 12 amino acids. Trimming took 2 bases from V and 8 from J, leaving 9 bases between them. From germline, CDR1 is MDHEN and CDR2 SYDVKM. The CDR3 region has the DNA TGTGCCAGCAGTTTAACAGGGTTCGGCTACACCTTC. Encoded protein: CASSLTGFGYTF.

The table lists this clone with a few counts. The rearrangement joins TRBV5-1 to TRBJ1-4; D perhaps matches TRBD1 (5 bases). V was trimmed by 4 bases and J by 7 bases, leaving 14 bases between them. This CDR3 comprises 14 residues. Germline V gives CDR1 SGHRS, CDR2 YFSETQ. This CDR3 reads CASSRQGAGEKLFF. The CDR3 region has the DNA TGCGCCAGCAGCCGACAAGGGGCAGGTGAAAAACTGTTTTTT. The variable domain in full, with the rest retrieved from reference TRBV5-1 and TRBJ1-4, is KAGVTQTPRYLIKTRGQQVTLSCSPISGHRSVSWYQQTPGQGLQFLFEYFSETQRNKGNFPGRFSGRQFSNSRSEMNVSTLELGDSALYLCASSRQGAGEKLFFGSGTQLSVL.

Notes on this clone: Other DNA sequences from this sample encode an identical CDR3 as well. The genes are TRBV28 and TRBJ1-5; D gene ambiguous. The ends were cut back, 3 bases at V and 0 bases at J, with 9 bases in the middle. The germline V gene has CDR1 MDHEN and CDR2 SYDVKM. The CDR3 is 15 residues long. The CDR3 region is CASSLAVYSNQPQHF. The CDR3 region has the DNA TGTGCCAGCAGTTTGGCCGTGTATAGCAATCAGCCCCAGCATTTT.

The chain uses TRBV7-2 and TRBJ1-1; D is perhaps TRBD1 (6 bases). The CDR3 sequence is 16 residues long. Trimming cost V 1 base and J 0 bases, with 12 bases left between them. Germline-derived CDR1 and CDR2 are SGHTA and FQGNSA. The chain's CDR3 is CASSLVGGAVNTEAFF. As DNA, the CDR3 is TGTGCCAGCAGCTTAGTGGGGGGGGCCGTGAACACTGAAGCTTTCTTT.

This sequence joins TRBV4-2 and TRBJ1-3, with D possibly TRBD1 on 5 matching bases. This CDR3 comprises 16 residues. V was cut by 1 base and J by 4 bases, with 14 bases left in between. CDR1 LGHNA and CDR2 YNFKEQ come from the germline V gene. CDR3 residues: CASSQGVRGEGNTIYF. CDR3 coding DNA: TGTGCCAGCAGCCAAGGAGTACGGGGGGAAGGAAACACCATATATTTT.

The chain employs TRBV19 and TRBJ2-1; 13 bases match TRBD2. Germline V gene data show CDR1 as LNHDA and CDR2 as SQIVND (reference sequence). Trimming took 8 bases from V and 6 from J; bases not matched to a gene: 19. CDR3 size: 19 residues. For the CDR3, the DNA is TGTGCCAGTTATGGACCCCTGGGACTAGCGGGGCCGAGTGCCAATGAGCAGTTCTTC. Encoded protein: CASYGPLGLAGPSANEQFF. The complete variable domain, with remaining parts taken from reference TRBV19 and TRBJ2-1, reads DGGITQSPKYLFRKEGQNVTLSCEQNLNHDAMYWYRQDPGQGLRLIYYSQIVNDFQKGDIAEGYSVSREKKESFPLTVTSAQKNPTAFYLCASYGPLGLAGPSANEQFFGPGTRLTVL.

The rearrangement uses TRBV4-3 and TRBJ2-1; D is uncertain. CDR3 length equals 16 residues. Per the germline V gene, CDR1 is LGHNA and CDR2 is YSLEER. With 1 base removed from V and 6 bases from J, the gap between germline ends came to 16 bases. The CDR3 sequence: CASSQGDPNLGNEQFF. The CDR3 nucleotides read TGCGCCAGCAGCCAAGGTGACCCCAACCTAGGCAATGAGCAGTTCTTC.

The V gene is TRBV4-1, the J gene TRBJ1-2; D uncertain. Deletions cut 0 bases from V and 8 bases from J, with 4 bases between. Looked up from germline, CDR1 is MGHRA and CDR2 is YSYEKL. The CDR3 is 11 amino acids. The CDR3 loop is CASSQDRGYTF. The CDR3, as DNA: TGCGCCAGCAGCCAAGACAGAGGCTACACCTTC.

The genes are TRBV28 and TRBJ1-5, with D unresolved. Germline V gene sequence: CDR1 MDHEN, CDR2 SYDVKM. Trimming shortened V by 3 bases and J by 6 bases, and 15 bases separated the two germline ends. The CDR3 consists of 15 residues. CDR3 protein: CASSFGNSGGQPQHF. In DNA form, the CDR3 reads TGTGCCAGCAGTTTTGGCAACTCCGGAGGTCAGCCCCAGCATTTT.